This T cell receptor (beta chain) is drawn from a study of control samples from healthy donors and cancer patients. Method: immunoSEQ multiplex PCR; TCRdb's copy keeps in-frame clones and lacks some. The repertoire holds about 120,000 clones, with around 89% as singletons. With V trimmed by 4 bases and J by 4 bases, 6 bases remained unmatched. Germline values: CDR1 SGHNT, CDR2 YYREEE (reference sequence). The CDR3 is 16 amino acids. Sequencing was carried out using blood. This TCR was recovered from a man aged 50 to 59 in good health. The gene calls are TRBV5-4 and TRBJ2-5, with 14 bases aligning to TRBD2. The CDR3 protein is CASSPGLAGGGETQYF. As DNA, the CDR3 is TGTGCCAGCAGCCCCGGACTAGCGGGGGGCGGAGAGACCCAGTACTTC.